The sequence of this TCR beta chain was determined in a study of T cells in Graves' hyperthyroidism and ophthalmopathy. Overall study findings and caveats: Researchers report that a 13 V-J model separated ophthalmopathy from stable hyperthyroidism.

This clonotype was detected ten times or more. Its antigen remains unidentified. The CDR3 regions of TCR beta were amplified from RNA transcripts. Carried out on the TCR CDR3, a first-round RT-PCR used the HTBI primer set. TCRdb reprocessed the multiplex PCR reads via MiXCR and lists one record per CDR3 protein. The sample holds approximately 400,000 distinct CDR3 sequences, approximately 14% seen once. Per the germline V gene, CDR1 is SGHVS and CDR2 is FQNEAQ. Between the trimmed V and J ends, which lost 3 bases and 2 bases, there was a span of 14 bases. This CDR3 contains 15 residues. Sample: blood. The chain uses TRBV7-8 and TRBJ2-7; possible D gene TRBD2, 5 bases. This sequence originates from a woman between 18 and 29 years old with Graves' hyperthyroidism. CDR3 in amino acids: CASSFGLTNTYEQYF. CDR3 bases: TGTGCCAGCAGCTTCGGACTCACCAATACCTACGAGCAGTACTTC.